This T cell receptor (beta chain) is from a study of a mutant IDH1 vaccine in newly diagnosed glioma. Across the study: Either 4-6 weeks after radiotherapy alone or alongside temozolomide, vaccination was begun. Patients previously underwent radiotherapy, temozolomide, or both, and most underwent both. Whole-study findings and limits: Altogether, around 93% of patients exhibited vaccine-induced immune responses.

Regarding this clone: Its cognate antigen is unknown.

Germline CDR1 reads SGDLS; CDR2 reads YYNGEE. Trimming at V came to 0 bases and at J to 4 bases, leaving 4 bases not matched to a gene. This CDR3 region has 15 residues. Time point defined: week 11, during vaccination. Every single dose of the vaccine, 300 ug of mutant IDH1 20-mer peptide, came with topical imiquimod. TCRdb's copy holds only in-frame clones and misses some; the assay was immunoSEQ multiplex PCR. The sample contains approximately 64,000 clones, 65% to 85% of which appear only once. The starting material was PBMCs, obtained from a glioma patient whose treatment included an IDH1 peptide vaccine. V usage is TRBV9 and J usage is TRBJ1-3, with 7 bases identical to TRBD1. The TCR sequence derives from a woman aged 45-65 years with glioma. CDR3 DNA: TGTGCCAGCAGCGTAGAGGGACAGAGGGGAAACACCATATATTTT. Amino acids: CASSVEGQRGNTIYF.